The 10 T cell receptor beta chains in this list originate from one sample, sequenced in a study of vaccination and CD4 T cells after COVID-19. These receptors have no known antigen. Cultured CD4+ T cells had their DNA profiled by the Oncomine TCR Beta short-read assay. TCRdb reanalysed the PCR reads using MiXCR and keeps one entry per CDR3 protein. Of roughly 14,000 distinct CDR3 sequences in the sample, about 46% were seen once. Treatment denoted: roughly 10-day PBMC culture with coronavirus spike peptide pools or control peptides (ViraFEST assay). The sequencing input was CD4+ T cells from blood, cultured in vitro. These receptors came from a human donor who had recovered from COVID-19.

The CDR3 nucleotides are TGTGCCAGCAGCATTCGAGGGGCAGGGGGAGCTTTCTTT. Translating gives CASSIRGAGGAFF. The chain employs TRBV7-2 and TRBJ1-1, with 7 bases fitting TRBD1. This CDR3 is 13 amino acids long. With 5 bases clipped from V and 10 bases from J, the junction kept 10 bases outside the gene matches. CDR1 and CDR2 from the germline V gene are SGHTA and FQGNSA. Full variable domain (missing parts from reference TRBV7-2 and TRBJ1-1): GAGVSQSPSNKVTEKGKDVELRCDPISGHTALYWYRQSLGQGLEFLIYFQGNSAPDKSGLPSDRFSAERTGGSVSTLTIQRTQQEDSAVYLCASSIRGAGGAFFGQGTRLTVV.

This chain's CDR3 is CASRKLGGELFF. The DNA of the CDR3 is TGTGCCAGCAGGAAACTAGGCGGGGAGCTGTTTTTT. This chain joins TRBV27 and TRBJ2-2, with D perhaps matching TRBD2 (5 bases). CDR3 size: 12 residues. Between the trimmed V and J ends, which lost 6 bases and 7 bases, there was a span of 9 bases. Germline V gives CDR1 MNHEY, CDR2 SMNVEV (reference sequence).

This clonotype has more than one count but fewer than ten. The CDR3 DNA sequence: TGTGCCAGCAGTTACTACCTCAGCAGGGGAGAAGCTTTCTTT. This sequence encodes CASSYYLSRGEAFF. The gene calls are TRBV6-2 or TRBV6-3 and TRBJ1-1; a possible D gene is TRBD1 (6 bases). The germline gives CDR1 MNHEY, CDR2 SVGEGT. The germline V and J ends were trimmed by 1 base and 8 bases, with 14 bases remaining between them. The length of the CDR3 is 14 residues.

V gene TRBV15 combines with J gene TRBJ1-2, with D possibly matching TRBD1 (6 bases). The CDR3 extends over 15 amino acids. CDR1 LNHNV and CDR2 YYDKDF come from the germline V gene (reference sequence). Trimming took off 1 base at V and 4 bases at J, with 13 bases between the two ends. The CDR3, as DNA: TGTGCCACCAGCAGAGGACCAGGGGTCGGCTATGGCTACACCTTC. Translating gives CATSRGPGVGYGYTF.

This clonotype has just one count. V gene TRBV11-3 combines with J gene TRBJ2-3; 8 nucleotides align to TRBD1. V lost 5 bases and J lost 3; bases outside the gene matches: 10. The CDR3 sequence is 16 residues long. Germline V CDR1 and CDR2: SGHNT, YENEEA. For the CDR3, the DNA is TGTGCCAGCAGCGCCAGGGGGCCAGCGCAAACAGATACGCAGTATTTT. It is translated as CASSARGPAQTDTQYF. Combining the CDR3 with reference TRBV11-3 and TRBJ2-3 gives the whole variable domain EAGVVQSPRYKIIEKKQPVAFWCNPISGHNTLYWYLQNLGQGPELLIRYENEEAVDDSQLPKDRFSAERLKGVDSTLKIQPAELGDSAVYLCASSARGPAQTDTQYFGPGTRLTVL.

This clonotype was seen more than once but under ten times. The chain is built from TRBV6-2 or TRBV6-3 and TRBJ1-5; D unclear. Trimming took 6 bases from V and 3 from J, leaving 21 bases between them. Germline values: CDR1 MNHEY, CDR2 SVGEGT. The CDR3 covers 17 residues. CDR3 region: CASSPPRRVTLNQPQHF. CDR3 DNA sequence: TGTGCCAGCAGCCCCCCGCGGAGGGTGACCCTCAATCAGCCCCAGCATTTT.

This chain joins TRBV6-2 or TRBV6-3 and TRBJ2-7; possible D gene TRBD1, 5 bases. This CDR3 spans 15 amino acids. Germline V CDR1 and CDR2: MNHEY, SVGEGT. The V end lost 6 bases, the J end lost 3 bases, and 18 bases lay between the germline ends. CDR3 amino acids: CASRLRGHQIYEQYF. For the CDR3, the DNA is TGTGCCAGCAGATTACGTGGACATCAAATCTACGAGCAGTACTTC.

The chain combines TRBV5-1 with TRBJ2-5, with 7 bases lining up with TRBD1. After removal of 4 bases from V and 2 bases from J, the junction contained 5 bases not matched to a gene. The CDR3 runs to 14 residues. Germline loops: CDR1 SGHRS, CDR2 YFSETQ. The CDR3 loop is CASSVRDSQETQYF. In DNA form, the CDR3 reads TGCGCCAGCAGCGTGAGGGACAGTCAAGAGACCCAGTACTTC.

This chain links TRBV5-1 with TRBJ1-1; no clear D gene. The V gene's germline CDR1 is SGHRS and CDR2 YFSETQ. The CDR3 is 14 residues long. Deletions cut 0 bases from V and 3 bases from J, with 9 bases between. CDR3 protein: CASSLDGEDTEAFF. The CDR3 nucleotides read TGCGCCAGCAGCTTGGACGGGGAGGACACTGAAGCTTTCTTT.

This clonotype is deemed medium-sized. The chain carries TRBV12-3 or TRBV12-4 and TRBJ1-2, with D unresolved. The CDR3 length is 17 residues. Between the trimmed V and J ends, which lost 6 bases and 4 bases, there was a span of 24 bases. The CDR3 region is CASSLDGLWLSGYGYTF. CDR3 sequence (DNA): TGTGCCAGCAGCTTGGACGGGTTGTGGTTGTCGGGCTATGGCTACACCTTC.